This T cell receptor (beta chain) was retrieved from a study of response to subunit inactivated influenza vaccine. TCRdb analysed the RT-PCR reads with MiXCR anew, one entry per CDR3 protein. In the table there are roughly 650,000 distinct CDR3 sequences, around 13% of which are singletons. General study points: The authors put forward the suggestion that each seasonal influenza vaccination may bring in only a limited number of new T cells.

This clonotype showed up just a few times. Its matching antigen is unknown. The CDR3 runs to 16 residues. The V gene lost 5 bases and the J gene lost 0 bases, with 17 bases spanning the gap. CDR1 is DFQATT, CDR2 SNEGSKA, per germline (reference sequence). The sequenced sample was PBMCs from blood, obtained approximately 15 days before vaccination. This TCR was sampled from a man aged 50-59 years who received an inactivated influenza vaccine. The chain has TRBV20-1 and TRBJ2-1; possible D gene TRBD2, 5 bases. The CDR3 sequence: CSAQKQRLFSYNEQFF. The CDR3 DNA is TGCAGTGCTCAAAAACAGCGGCTTTTCTCCTACAATGAGCAGTTCTTC.